Ten or more counts support the clone carrying this TCR beta chain. Antigen unknown. CDR3 size: 16 residues. Trimming took off 0 bases at V and 5 bases at J, with 13 bases between the two ends. The source of the sample is a study of neurological immune-mediated disorders. Overall study context: Of the approximately 34 patients who had multiple sclerosis, approximately 31 had the relapsing-remitting form and 3 had the secondary progressive form.

It was from 2 million PBMCs stored at -80 C that the unsorted libraries were obtained. Study conclusions and caveats: Healthy controls had more TCR clonal expansion than multiple sclerosis, which showed the least, whereas HTLV-1-associated myelopathy showed the most.

Each TCR transcript was tagged with a 10-nucleotide random UMI during 5'RACE. TCRdb called the 5' RACE reads again in MiXCR, with one record for every CDR3 protein. In the table there are about 65,000 distinct CDR3 sequences, 4.1% of which are singletons. The chain combines TRBV12-3 or TRBV12-4 with TRBJ2-2; D possibly matches TRBD1 or TRBD2 (6 bases each). The TCR comes from a man between 45 and 60 years old with multiple sclerosis. Sequencing used PBMCs. Here the CDR3 DNA reads TGTGCCAGCAGTTTAGCGTCCGGGGGCAAGACCGGGGAGCTGTTTTTT. It codes for CASSLASGGKTGELFF.